This TCR beta chain was sequenced for a study of cytomegalovirus exposure and HLA in healthy donors. Whole-study context: In a later analysis, the roughly 120 validation repertoires were reported to have used the same platform as the 600 to 700 first-cohort repertoires.

Data came from immunoSEQ multiplex PCR; TCRdb stores just in-frame clones and leaves some out. The sample contains 100,000 to 150,000 clones, 85% to 90% of which appear only once. V was cut by 5 bases and J by 6 bases, with 20 bases left in between. Germline-derived CDR1 and CDR2 are LNHDA and SQIVND (reference sequence). The CDR3 has 16 residues. The sample consisted of PBMCs. The gene calls are TRBV19 and TRBJ2-1, with TRBD2 as a possible D gene (6 bases). The receptor comes from a man between 25 and 39 years old in good health and CMV-seronegative. In DNA, the CDR3 is TGTGCCAGTAGTCTACGGCGGGACCATCACAGCAATGAGCAGTTCTTC. Protein product: CASSLRRDHHSNEQFF.